This is a list of T cell receptor beta chains from one sample in a study of cytomegalovirus exposure and HLA in healthy donors. Assay used: immunoSEQ multiplex PCR; TCRdb lists only in-frame clones, some missing. The repertoire holds about 170,000 clones, with roughly 85% as singletons. Sequences were obtained from PBMCs. The receptors were sampled from a man aged 30-40 years in good health and CMV-seropositive. Each CDR3 is given with its conserved first and last residue. A D gene is named only where the DNA matches it firmly. A row's size may be missing; if present it is once, few, many or a size class.

NA	TRBV21-1	TRBJ1-5	NA	TGTGCCAGCACGGGGTCTCATCAGCCCCAGCATTTT	CASTGSHQPQHF
NA	TRBV5-1	TRBJ2-7	NA	TGCGCCAGCAGCTTGTCTGGAGGGTCCTCCTACGAGCAGTACTTC	CASSLSGGSSYEQYF
NA	TRBV18	TRBJ2-4	NA	TGTGCCAGCTCACCACCTTCGGGGGTGAACATTCAGTACTTC	CASSPPSGVNIQYF
NA	TRBV7-9	TRBJ2-7	NA	TGTGCCAGCAGCTTAGGCCCAGACGAGCAGTACTTC	CASSLGPDEQYF
NA	TRBV5-1	TRBJ1-1	NA	TGCGCCAGCAGCTTGGGGGCGTCAACTGAAGCTTTCTTT	CASSLGASTEAFF
once	TRBV19	TRBJ1-1	NA	TGTGCCAGTACCACAGGTATCCTGAACACTGAAGCTTTCTTT	CASTTGILNTEAFF
few	TRBV6-1	TRBJ2-7	TRBD1	TGTGCCAGCAGTGAAAAGGGGACAGGCCTCTACGAGCAGTACTTC	CASSEKGTGLYEQYF
NA	TRBV5-1	TRBJ1-4	TRBD1	TGCGCCAGCAGCCAGACCCTAACAGGGGGCGCAACTAATGAAAAACTGTTTTTT	CASSQTLTGGATNEKLFF
few	TRBV5-6	TRBJ1-1	TRBD1	TGTGCCAGCAGCTTGGTGGCAGGGGGAACTGAAGCTTTCTTT	CASSLVAGGTEAFF
NA	TRBV7-2	TRBJ1-2	NA	TGTGCCAGCAGCGGTTACGGGGTTGGCTACACCTTC	CASSGYGVGYTF
NA	TRBV11-1	TRBJ2-7	NA	TGTGCCAGCAGCTTTGAGCCCCACGAGCAGTACTTC	CASSFEPHEQYF
NA	TRBV7-8	TRBJ2-3	TRBD2	TGTGCCAGCAGCCCGACTAGCGGCCATAGCACAGATACGCAGTATTTT	CASSPTSGHSTDTQYF
NA	TRBV2	TRBJ1-3	NA	TGTGCCAGCAGTGAGAGACAGGGAAACACCATATATTTT	CASSERQGNTIYF
NA	TRBV19	TRBJ2-1	NA	TGTGCCAGTAGTAGTTCGCGGCTCTACAATGAGCAGTTCTTC	CASSSSRLYNEQFF
NA	TRBV11-2	TRBJ2-6	TRBD1	TGTGCCAGCAGCTCGTCCCGGGACAGGTCTGGGGCCAACGTCCTGACTTTC	CASSSSRDRSGANVLTF
NA	TRBV6-5	TRBJ1-1	NA	TGTGCCAGCAGTTACTCGGTCTACAGGGTGGATACTGAAGCTTTCTTT	CASSYSVYRVDTEAFF
NA	TRBV19	TRBJ2-3	NA	TGTGCCAGTAGTTCCGCGGCTAACACAGATACGCAGTATTTT	CASSSAANTDTQYF
NA	TRBV2	TRBJ2-5	TRBD2	TGTGCCAGCAGTGCCGGGACTAGCGGGAGTCGAGAGACCCAGTACTTC	CASSAGTSGSRETQYF
NA	TRBV9	TRBJ2-5	NA	TGTGCCAGCAGCGTAGCTACAGGTGGGCCAGGCCCCCAAGAGACCCAGTACTTC	CASSVATGGPGPQETQYF
NA	TRBV19	TRBJ1-2	TRBD1	TGTGCCAGTAGTATAGATGGACAGGGGGCCGGTGGCTACACCTTC	CASSIDGQGAGGYTF
once	TRBV6-5	TRBJ2-3	TRBD1	TGTGCCAGCAGTCCCAACTTCGACAGGGGTCACACGCAGTATTTT	CASSPNFDRGHTQYF
NA	TRBV5-1	TRBJ2-7	TRBD1	TGCGCCAGCAGCGTTGAACCGGGACAGGGGGTCCACGAGCAGTACTTC	CASSVEPGQGVHEQYF
NA	TRBV5-4	TRBJ2-3	TRBD2	TGTGCCAGCACCCATGGACTAGCAGCAGATACGCAGTATTTT	CASTHGLAADTQYF
NA	TRBV7-2	TRBJ1-1	NA	TGTGCCAGCAGCCGAGGGAGGACTGAAGCTTTCTTT	CASSRGRTEAFF
NA	TRBV7-2	TRBJ1-3	NA	TGTGCCAGCAGCTCCGGGACACAAGGAAACACCATATATTTT	CASSSGTQGNTIYF
NA	TRBV11-3	TRBJ1-2	NA	TGTGCCAGCAGCTTTCTGGGCGAAGCGGCTAACTATGGCTACACCTTC	CASSFLGEAANYGYTF
NA	TRBV5-1	TRBJ2-3	TRBD1	TGCGCCAGCAGCTTGCGGCAGGGGGCATTAGATACGCAGTATTTT	CASSLRQGALDTQYF
NA	TRBV6-5	TRBJ2-7	TRBD1	TGTGCCAGCAGTTGGGACAGGGCCTACGAGCAGTACTTC	CASSWDRAYEQYF
NA	TRBV2	TRBJ2-2	TRBD1	TGTGCCAGCAAGCGGCAGGGGGCGAACACCGGGGAGCTGTTTTTT	CASKRQGANTGELFF
NA	TRBV5-1	TRBJ2-3	NA	TGCGCCAGCAGCTTGGACAGTACCGGCACAGATACGCAGTATTTT	CASSLDSTGTDTQYF
once	TRBV11-3	TRBJ2-3	NA	TGTGCCAGCAGCTTAGGGACAGTCCTCTCTAGCACAGATACGCAGTATTTT	CASSLGTVLSSTDTQYF
once	TRBV28	TRBJ1-2	NA	TGTGCCAGCAGTTTATGGGCGGGGGGTCTCTATGGCTACACCTTC	CASSLWAGGLYGYTF
NA	TRBV29-1	TRBJ1-1	NA	TGCAGCGCCAGGGAACAGGCGAACACTGAAGCTTTCTTT	CSAREQANTEAFF
once	TRBV7-2	TRBJ1-6	NA	TGTGCCAGCAGCTTAGCCCGTCAGTCTTCACCCCTCCACTTT	CASSLARQSSPLHF
NA	TRBV7-6	TRBJ2-1	NA	TGTGCCAGCAGCTTAGCGCGGCAGGGTAGATTGAATGAGCAGTTCTTC	CASSLARQGRLNEQFF
few	TRBV6-6	TRBJ1-1	TRBD1	TGTGCCAGCAGTCCTCCGGGACAGGGTAACACTGAAGCTTTCTTT	CASSPPGQGNTEAFF
once	TRBV19	TRBJ1-4	TRBD1	TGTGCCAGTAGTATATCTCTGGGGACAGCAAATGAAAAACTGTTTTTT	CASSISLGTANEKLFF
few	TRBV9	TRBJ2-5	TRBD1	TGTGCCAGCAGCGAGGGACAGGGGTTAGATCAAGAGACCCAGTACTTC	CASSEGQGLDQETQYF
NA	TRBV7-9	TRBJ2-1	NA	TGTGCCAGCAGCTTGGTCCGGGGGCAGTTCTTC	CASSLVRGQFF
NA	TRBV9	TRBJ2-6	TRBD1	TGTGCCAGCAGCGCGGGACAGACAAACTCTGGGGCCAACGTCCTGACTTTC	CASSAGQTNSGANVLTF
NA	TRBV7-9	TRBJ2-1	TRBD2	TGTGCCAGCAACGTTGCGGGAGATCGGCATGAGCAGTTCTTC	CASNVAGDRHEQFF
once	TRBV6-6	TRBJ2-3	TRBD2	TGTGCCAGCAGTTCCCAGCGGGAGCCAGATACGCAGTATTTT	CASSSQREPDTQYF
NA	TRBV4-2	TRBJ2-6	NA	TGTGCCAGCAGCCAATCCGGGGATAGCTCTGGGGCCAACGTCCTGACTTTC	CASSQSGDSSGANVLTF